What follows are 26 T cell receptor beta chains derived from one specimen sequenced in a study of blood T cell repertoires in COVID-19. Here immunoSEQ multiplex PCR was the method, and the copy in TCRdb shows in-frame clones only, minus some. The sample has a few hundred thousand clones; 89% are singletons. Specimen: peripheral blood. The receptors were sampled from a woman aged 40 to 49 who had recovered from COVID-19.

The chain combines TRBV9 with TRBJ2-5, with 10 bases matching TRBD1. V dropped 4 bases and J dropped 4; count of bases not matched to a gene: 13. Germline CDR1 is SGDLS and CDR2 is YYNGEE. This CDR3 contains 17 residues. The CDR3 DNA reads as TGTGCCAGCAGCCTCCTAGACGACAGGGGGCAGGGAGAGACCCAGTACTTC. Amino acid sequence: CASSLLDDRGQGETQYF.

The CDR3 nucleotides read TGTGCCAGCAGTCCTCGGACGTGGGCTAGCGGGCGATTCGGGCAGTTCTTC. As protein: CASSPRTWASGRFGQFF. The chain links TRBV28 to TRBJ2-1; 8 positions agree with TRBD2. The CDR3 contains 17 residues. V trimming: 5 bases; J trimming: 12 bases; junction bases outside the gene matches: 21. Germline V lookup: CDR1 MDHEN, CDR2 SYDVKM.

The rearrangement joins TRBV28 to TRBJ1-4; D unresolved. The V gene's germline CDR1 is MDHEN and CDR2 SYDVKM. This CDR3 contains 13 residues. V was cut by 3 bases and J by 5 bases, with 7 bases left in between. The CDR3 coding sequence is TGTGCCAGCAGTTTCGGGAGGAATGAAAAACTGTTTTTT. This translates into CASSFGRNEKLFF.

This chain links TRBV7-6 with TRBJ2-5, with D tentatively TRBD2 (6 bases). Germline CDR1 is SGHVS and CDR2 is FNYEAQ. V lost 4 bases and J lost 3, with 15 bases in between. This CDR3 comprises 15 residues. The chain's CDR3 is CASSSRGGGEETQYF. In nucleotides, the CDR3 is TGTGCCAGCAGCTCCCGGGGAGGCGGGGAAGAGACCCAGTACTTC.

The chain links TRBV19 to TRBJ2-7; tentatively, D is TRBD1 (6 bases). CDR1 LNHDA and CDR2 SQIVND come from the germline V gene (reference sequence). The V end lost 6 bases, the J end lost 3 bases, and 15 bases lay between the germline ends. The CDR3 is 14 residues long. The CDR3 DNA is TGTGCCAGTAGGGCCGGGACAAATTTCTACGAGCAGTACTTC. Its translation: CASRAGTNFYEQYF.

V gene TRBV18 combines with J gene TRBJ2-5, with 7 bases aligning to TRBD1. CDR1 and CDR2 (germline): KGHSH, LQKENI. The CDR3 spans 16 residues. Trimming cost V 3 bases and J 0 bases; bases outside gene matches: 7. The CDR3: CASSPRPTGYQETQYF. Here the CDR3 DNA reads TGTGCCAGCTCACCTCGCCCGACAGGGTACCAAGAGACCCAGTACTTC. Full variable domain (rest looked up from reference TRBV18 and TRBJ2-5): NAGVMQNPRHLVRRRGQEARLRCSPMKGHSHVYWYRQLPEEGLKFMVYLQKENIIDESGMPKERFSAEFPKEGPSILRIQQVVRGDSAAYFCASSPRPTGYQETQYFGPGTRLLVL.

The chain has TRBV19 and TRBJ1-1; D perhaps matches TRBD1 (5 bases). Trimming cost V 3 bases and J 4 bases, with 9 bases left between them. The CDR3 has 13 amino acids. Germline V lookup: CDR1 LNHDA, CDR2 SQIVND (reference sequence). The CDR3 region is CASSIAGRTEAFF. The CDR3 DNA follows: TGTGCCAGTAGTATTGCGGGGCGCACTGAAGCTTTCTTT.

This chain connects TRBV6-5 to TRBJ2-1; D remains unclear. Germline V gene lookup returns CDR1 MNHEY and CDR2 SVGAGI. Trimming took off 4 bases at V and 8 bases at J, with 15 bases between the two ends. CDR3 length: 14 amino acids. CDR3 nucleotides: TGTGCCAGCAGTTTGGAGCATCGGCCCCATGAGCAGTTCTTC. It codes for CASSLEHRPHEQFF.

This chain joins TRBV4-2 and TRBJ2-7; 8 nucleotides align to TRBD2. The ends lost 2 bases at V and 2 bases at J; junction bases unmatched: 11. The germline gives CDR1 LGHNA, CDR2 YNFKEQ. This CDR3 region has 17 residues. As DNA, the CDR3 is TGTGCCAGCAGCCAACGGGGGAGCGGGGGCCGCACCTACGAGCAGTACTTC. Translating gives CASSQRGSGGRTYEQYF.

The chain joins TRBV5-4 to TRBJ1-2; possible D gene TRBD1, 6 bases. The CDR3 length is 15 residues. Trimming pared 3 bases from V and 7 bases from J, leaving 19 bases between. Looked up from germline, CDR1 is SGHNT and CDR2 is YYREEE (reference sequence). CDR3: CASSSQGPGVGGYTF. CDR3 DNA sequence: TGTGCCAGCAGCTCGCAGGGGCCGGGTGTCGGTGGCTACACCTTC.

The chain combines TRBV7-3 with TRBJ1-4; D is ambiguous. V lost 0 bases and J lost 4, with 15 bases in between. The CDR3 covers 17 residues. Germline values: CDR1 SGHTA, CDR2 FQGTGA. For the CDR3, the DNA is TGTGCCAGCAGCTTAACATCCGGGGAAGACAATAATGAAAAACTGTTTTTT. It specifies CASSLTSGEDNNEKLFF.

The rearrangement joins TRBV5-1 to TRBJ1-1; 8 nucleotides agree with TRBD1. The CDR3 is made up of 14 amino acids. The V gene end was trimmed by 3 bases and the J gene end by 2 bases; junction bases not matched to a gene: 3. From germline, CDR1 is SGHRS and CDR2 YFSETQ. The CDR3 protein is CASSSTGGNTEAFF. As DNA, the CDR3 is TGCGCCAGCAGCTCAACAGGGGGTAACACTGAAGCTTTCTTT.

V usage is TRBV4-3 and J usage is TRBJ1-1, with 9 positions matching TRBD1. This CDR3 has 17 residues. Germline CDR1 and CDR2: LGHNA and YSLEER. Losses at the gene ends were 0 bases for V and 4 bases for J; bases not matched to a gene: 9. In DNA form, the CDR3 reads TGCGCCAGCAGCCAAGAGTGGGACAGGGATAGGGGCACTGAAGCTTTCTTT. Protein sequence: CASSQEWDRDRGTEAFF.

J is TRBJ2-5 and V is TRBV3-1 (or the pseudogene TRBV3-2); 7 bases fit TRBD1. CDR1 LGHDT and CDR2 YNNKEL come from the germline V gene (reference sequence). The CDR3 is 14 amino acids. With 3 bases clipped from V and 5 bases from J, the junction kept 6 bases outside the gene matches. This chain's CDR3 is CASSQTRGLETQYF. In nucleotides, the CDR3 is TGTGCCAGCAGCCAGACGAGGGGGCTCGAGACCCAGTACTTC.

The CDR3 coding sequence is TGTGCCAGCAGCAACCCGGGACTAGCCCCGAGGAATGAGCAGTTCTTC. Protein: CASSNPGLAPRNEQFF. V and J are TRBV5-4 and TRBJ2-1; TRBD2 agrees at 9 bases. CDR1 SGHNT and CDR2 YYREEE come from the germline V gene (reference sequence). V shed 4 bases, J shed 7 bases, and the junction held 12 bases outside the gene matches. This CDR3 spans 16 amino acids.

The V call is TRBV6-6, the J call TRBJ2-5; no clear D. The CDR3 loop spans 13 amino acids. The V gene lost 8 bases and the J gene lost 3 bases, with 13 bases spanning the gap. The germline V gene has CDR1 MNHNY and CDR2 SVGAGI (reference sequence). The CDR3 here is CASRAPSEETQYF. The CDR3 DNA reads TGTGCCAGCCGCGCCCCCAGCGAAGAGACCCAGTACTTC.

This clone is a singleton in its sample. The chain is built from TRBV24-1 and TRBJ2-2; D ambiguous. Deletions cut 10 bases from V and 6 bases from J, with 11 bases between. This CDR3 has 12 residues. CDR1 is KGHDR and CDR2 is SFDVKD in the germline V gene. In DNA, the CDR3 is TGTGCCACGGCCGCCCTGCCCGGGGAGCTGTTTTTT. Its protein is CATAALPGELFF.

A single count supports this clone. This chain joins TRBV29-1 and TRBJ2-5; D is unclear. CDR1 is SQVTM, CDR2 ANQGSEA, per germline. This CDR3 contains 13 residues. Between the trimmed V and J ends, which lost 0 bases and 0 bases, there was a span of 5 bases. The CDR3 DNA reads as TGCAGCGTTGAAGAAAGCAACCAAGAGACCCAGTACTTC. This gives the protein CSVEESNQETQYF.

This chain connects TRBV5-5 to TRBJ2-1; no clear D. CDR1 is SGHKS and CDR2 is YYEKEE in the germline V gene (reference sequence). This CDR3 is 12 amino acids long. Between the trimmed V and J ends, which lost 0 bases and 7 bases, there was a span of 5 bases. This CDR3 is CASSLVRNEQFF. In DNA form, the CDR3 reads TGTGCCAGCAGCTTGGTCCGGAATGAGCAGTTCTTC.

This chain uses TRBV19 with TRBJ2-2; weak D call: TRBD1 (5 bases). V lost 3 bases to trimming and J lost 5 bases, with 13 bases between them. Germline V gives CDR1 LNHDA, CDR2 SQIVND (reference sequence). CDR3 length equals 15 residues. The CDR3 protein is CASSIFRAGTGELFF. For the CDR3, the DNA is TGTGCCAGTAGTATCTTCAGGGCAGGTACCGGGGAGCTGTTTTTT.

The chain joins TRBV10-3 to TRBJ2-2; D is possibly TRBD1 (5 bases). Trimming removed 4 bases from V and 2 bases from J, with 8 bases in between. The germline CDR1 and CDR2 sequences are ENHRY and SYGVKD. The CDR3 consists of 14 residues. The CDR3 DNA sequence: TGTGCCATCAGTGTGACAGATAACACCGGGGAGCTGTTTTTT. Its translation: CAISVTDNTGELFF.

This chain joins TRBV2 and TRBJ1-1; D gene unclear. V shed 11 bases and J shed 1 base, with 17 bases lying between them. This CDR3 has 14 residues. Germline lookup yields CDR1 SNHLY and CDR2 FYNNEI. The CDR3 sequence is CAEASGVANTEAFF. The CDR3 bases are TGTGCCGAAGCAAGCGGGGTGGCGAACACTGAAGCTTTCTTT.

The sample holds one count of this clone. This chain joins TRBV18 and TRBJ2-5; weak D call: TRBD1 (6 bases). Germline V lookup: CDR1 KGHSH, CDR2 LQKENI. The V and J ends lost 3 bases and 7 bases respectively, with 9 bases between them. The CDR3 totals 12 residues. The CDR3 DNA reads TGTGCCAGCTCACCGGACAGTGGGACCCAGTACTTC. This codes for CASSPDSGTQYF.

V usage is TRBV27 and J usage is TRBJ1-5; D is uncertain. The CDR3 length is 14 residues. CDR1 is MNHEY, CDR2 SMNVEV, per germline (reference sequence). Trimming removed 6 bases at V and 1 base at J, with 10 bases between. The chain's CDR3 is CASSPILSNQPQHF. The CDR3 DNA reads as TGTGCCAGCAGCCCCATCCTAAGCAATCAGCCCCAGCATTTT.

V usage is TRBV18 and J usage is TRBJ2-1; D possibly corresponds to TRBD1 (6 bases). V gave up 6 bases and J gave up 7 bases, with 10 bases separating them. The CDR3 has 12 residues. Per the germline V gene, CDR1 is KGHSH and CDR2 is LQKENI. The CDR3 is CASSLQGNEQFF. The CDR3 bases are TGTGCCAGCTCGTTACAGGGAAATGAGCAGTTCTTC.

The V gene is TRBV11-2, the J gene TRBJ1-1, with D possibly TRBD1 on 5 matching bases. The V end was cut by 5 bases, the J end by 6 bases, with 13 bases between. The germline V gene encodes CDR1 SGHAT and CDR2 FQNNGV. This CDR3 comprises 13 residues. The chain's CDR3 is CASSPGGGSEAFF. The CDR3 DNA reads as TGTGCCAGCAGCCCCGGGGGGGGGTCTGAAGCTTTCTTT.